The rows below give T cell receptor beta chains drawn from one sample of a study of T cell repertoires in cytomegalovirus infection. Antigens for these TCRs are unknown. TCRdb re-analysed the reads in MiXCR, keeping a single row per CDR3 protein. The data show about a million distinct CDR3 sequences, around 29% seen once. Sequencing used cultured CD8+ T cells from PBMCs, obtained from culture after CMV antigen stimulation. These receptors were obtained from a human donor in good health (CMV status not recorded). Some clones in this sample may be carry-over from other donors' samples. CDR3s include the opening cysteine and the closing phenylalanine or tryptophan. Fields, in order: J gene, D gene, V gene, clone size, CDR3 DNA, CDR3 protein. A D gene is named only where the DNA matches it firmly. Not all rows give a size; the values are once, few, many and, for expanded clones, a class.

TRBJ1-6 | TRBD1 | TRBV19 | - | TGTGCCAGTAGTATAGGGGACAGCGATAATTCACCCCTCCACTTT | CASSIGDSDNSPLHF
TRBJ2-3 | TRBD2 | TRBV29-1 | few | TGCAGCGTTGAAAATAGTGGTTGGAGCGGCAGGGACTACACAGATACGCAGTATTTT | CSVENSGWSGRDYTDTQYF
TRBJ2-5 | - | TRBV7-9 | - | TGTGCCAGCAGCCGAGGTGGAATATCGGAGACCCAGTACTTC | CASSRGGISETQYF
TRBJ2-1 | TRBD2 | TRBV12-3/TRBV12-4 | few | TGTGCCAGCAGTTTAGGGTGGGAGGGAGGGCAGTTCTTC | CASSLGWEGGQFF
TRBJ2-7 | - | TRBV6-5 | - | TGTGCCAGCAGCCCCCTTGTAGACAGGCCAGCCTACGAGCAGTACTTC | CASSPLVDRPAYEQYF
TRBJ2-5 | TRBD2 | TRBV6-2/TRBV6-3 | few | TGTGCCAGCAGTAAGACACGAGGGACTAGCCAAGAGACCCAGTACTTC | CASSKTRGTSQETQYF
TRBJ1-2 | - | TRBV7-2 | few | TGTGCCAGCAGCCCTATAGCTGGCTTTTATGGCTACACCTTC | CASSPIAGFYGYTF
TRBJ2-1 | TRBD2 | TRBV14 | - | TGTGCCAGCAATCGGCGGGATGGGACTAGCGGGGGGAGCTCCTACAATGAGCAGTTCTTC | CASNRRDGTSGGSSYNEQFF
TRBJ2-5 | TRBD2 | TRBV6-1 | few | TGTGCCAGCAGCCTTGAGCTAGCGGGGCGAATCCAAGAGACCCAGTACTTC | CASSLELAGRIQETQYF
TRBJ2-5 | TRBD2 | TRBV7-9 | few | TGTGCCAGCAGCTCCACTCCCCTTAGCGGGAAAGAGACCCAGTACTTC | CASSSTPLSGKETQYF
TRBJ1-2 | - | TRBV12-5 | - | TGTGCTAGTGGTTTGGTACAGGATGATGGCTACACCTTC | CASGLVQDDGYTF
TRBJ2-5 | - | TRBV28 | - | TGTGCCAGCAGTCGCAGGGTAGCAAGTGGGCAAGAGACCCAGTACTTC | CASSRRVASGQETQYF
TRBJ2-3 | TRBD2 | TRBV5-1 | few | TGCGCCAGCTGGGGGGGGTTCGGCACAGATACGCAGTATTTT | CASWGGFGTDTQYF
TRBJ1-5 | TRBD1 | TRBV7-9 | many | TGTGCCAGCAGCTCAGGGGGCCATCAGCCCCAGCATTTT | CASSSGGHQPQHF
TRBJ2-3 | TRBD2 | TRBV2 | - | TGTGCCAGCAGTGAAGCGCTGGGACTAGCGGGGGGTCCGCCCGAAACAGATACGCAGTATTTT | CASSEALGLAGGPPETDTQYF
TRBJ2-3 | TRBD1 | TRBV5-6 | few | TGTGCCAGCAGCTTGGATGGGACAGGGTCCACAGATACGCAGTATTTT | CASSLDGTGSTDTQYF
TRBJ1-5 | - | TRBV7-2 | - | TGTACCAGCAGCCGTGGGGCAGGGAGAGTCAATCAGCCCCAGCATTTT | CTSSRGAGRVNQPQHF